The 18 T cell receptor beta chains reported below all come from one sample, sequenced in a study of cytotoxic CD8 clonotypes in ibrutinib-treated CLL. Clones were read by immunoSEQ multiplex PCR, and TCRdb kept only the in-frame ones, dropping some. The table lists roughly 53,000 clones, about 54% of them singletons. Sequencing was performed on PBMCs, taken at disease progression, from a patient treated with ibrutinib. These receptor sequences come from a human donor with chronic lymphocytic leukemia.

This clone was seen only a few times. The chain employs TRBV7-2 and TRBJ2-3; 11 bases agree with TRBD2. V was pared by 5 bases and J by 7 bases, with 8 bases of the junction left unmatched. Germline V lookup: CDR1 SGHTA, CDR2 FQGNSA. This CDR3 has 15 amino acids. The CDR3 DNA follows: TGTGCCAGCAGCCCCGCTAGCGGGGGGTTAAATACGCAGTATTTT. It is translated as CASSPASGGLNTQYF.

The chain combines TRBV2 with TRBJ1-4; no reliable D call. This CDR3 is 15 amino acids long. The ends were cut back, 4 bases at V and 8 bases at J, with 17 bases in the middle. Germline V gene sequence: CDR1 SNHLY, CDR2 FYNNEI. The CDR3 DNA follows: TGTGCCAGCAGTGGGACCGGGGATTTAGGAGAAAAACTGTTTTTT. This sequence encodes CASSGTGDLGEKLFF.

The J gene is TRBJ1-2, the V gene TRBV4-3, with D perhaps TRBD1 (6 bases). Germline-derived CDR1 and CDR2 are LGHNA and YSLEER. The CDR3 has 15 residues. Trimming took off 2 bases at V and 0 bases at J, with 10 bases between the two ends. In DNA, the CDR3 is TGCGCCAGCAGCCAATCAGGGGCCACTAACTATGGCTACACCTTC. Translation gives CASSQSGATNYGYTF.

The genes are TRBV11-2 and TRBJ1-4, with 8 bases fitting TRBD1. Germline trimming cut 5 bases from V and 8 bases from J; bases unmatched to any gene: 13. Germline V gene lookup returns CDR1 SGHAT and CDR2 FQNNGV. This CDR3 region has 16 residues. The CDR3 DNA follows: TGTGCCAGCAGCAACCCGATGACAGGGGCGGAAGAAAAACTGTTTTTT. Amino acid sequence: CASSNPMTGAEEKLFF.

V gene TRBV6-5 combines with J gene TRBJ1-3; no clear D gene. V lost 8 bases, J lost 1 base, and 12 bases lay in between. Germline V gene sequence: CDR1 MNHEY, CDR2 SVGAGI. CDR3 length: 14 residues. The CDR3, as DNA: TGTGCCAGCTTAGGCAGTCAATCTGGAAACACCATATATTTT. Its translation is CASLGSQSGNTIYF.

The chain employs TRBV2 and TRBJ2-5; D gene unclear. Germline V gene sequence: CDR1 SNHLY, CDR2 FYNNEI. The CDR3 has 13 residues. V lost 7 bases and J 8 bases, leaving 17 bases between the germline ends. The CDR3 DNA follows: TGTGCCAGCACCCCCCTCGATACGGGCACCCAGTACTTC. It codes for CASTPLDTGTQYF. The whole variable domain, filled in from reference TRBV2 and TRBJ2-5, reads EPEVTQTPSHQVTQMGQEVILRCVPISNHLYFYWYRQILGQKVEFLVSFYNNEISEKSEIFDDQFSVERPDGSNFTLKIRSTKLEDSAMYFCASTPLDTGTQYFGPGTRLLVL.

This chain uses TRBV28 with TRBJ2-7; 9 bases are a match to TRBD2. J lost 2 bases, V lost 5 bases, and 4 bases had no gene match. Germline V CDR1 and CDR2: MDHEN, SYDVKM. The CDR3 is 14 amino acids. The CDR3: CASSASGKAYEQYF. In DNA, the CDR3 is TGTGCCAGCAGTGCTAGCGGGAAAGCCTACGAGCAGTACTTC.

The chain couples TRBV18 to TRBJ2-7; 7 bases match TRBD1. Germline lookup yields CDR1 KGHSH and CDR2 LQKENI. V shed 4 bases, J shed 3 bases, and the junction held 9 bases outside the gene matches. The CDR3 contains 15 residues. The CDR3, as DNA: TGTGCCAGCTCACGTTCACAACAGGGGTACTACGAGCAGTACTTC. It codes for CASSRSQQGYYEQYF.

This clone was counted many times. The V and J genes are TRBV7-2 and TRBJ2-7, with a possible D match to TRBD1 (6 bases). The V and J ends lost 2 bases and 5 bases respectively, with 16 bases between them. The CDR3 spans 15 residues. CDR1 and CDR2 from the germline V gene are SGHTA and FQGNSA. CDR3 region: CASSLWALQGDEQYF. The CDR3 DNA is TGTGCCAGCAGCTTATGGGCTTTACAGGGTGACGAGCAGTACTTC. Using reference TRBV7-2 and TRBJ2-7 for the parts outside the CDR3, the full variable domain is GAGVSQSPSNKVTEKGKDVELRCDPISGHTALYWYRQSLGQGLEFLIYFQGNSAPDKSGLPSDRFSAERTGGSVSTLTIQRTQQEDSAVYLCASSLWALQGDEQYFGPGTRLTVT.

The chain employs TRBV5-1 and TRBJ2-3; 12 bases fit TRBD2. Unmatched junction bases numbered 20, after V lost 0 bases and J lost 9 bases. Looked up from germline, CDR1 is SGHRS and CDR2 is YFSETQ. The length of the CDR3 is 20 residues. CDR3 residues: CASSLGRRLAGEESTDTQYF. The CDR3 bases are TGCGCCAGCAGCTTGGGGCGGCGACTAGCGGGAGAGGAGAGTACGGACACGCAGTATTTT.

The chain is built from TRBV28 and TRBJ1-5; TRBD1 agrees at 9 bases. The V segment lost 3 bases and the J segment 9 bases; nucleotides outside the gene matches: 9. Germline values: CDR1 MDHEN, CDR2 SYDVKM. CDR3 length: 15 amino acids. CDR3 in amino acids: CASSLRTAGQGPQHF. The CDR3 bases are TGTGCCAGCAGTTTGCGGACAGCGGGACAGGGGCCCCAGCATTTT. The complete variable domain, with remaining parts taken from reference TRBV28 and TRBJ1-5, reads DVKVTQSSRYLVKRTGEKVFLECVQDMDHENMFWYRQDPGLGLRLIYFSYDVKMKEKGDIPEGYSVSREKKERFSLILESASTNQTSMYLCASSLRTAGQGPQHFGDGTRLSIL.

This clone turned up a few times. The genes are TRBV14 and TRBJ2-7; the match to TRBD2 covers 8 bases. With V trimmed by 3 bases and J by 6 bases, 4 bases remained unmatched. The CDR3 is made up of 13 amino acids. Germline V gene lookup returns CDR1 SGHDN and CDR2 FVKESK. CDR3: CASSQQLAVEQYF. The CDR3 DNA is TGTGCCAGCAGCCAGCAACTAGCGGTCGAGCAGTACTTC.

The chain uses TRBV11-1 and TRBJ2-3; TRBD2 matches at 7 bases. The J segment lost 5 bases and the V segment lost 0 bases, leaving 2 bases of the junction unmatched. The CDR3 is 14 residues long. Germline V gene sequence: CDR1 SGHAT, CDR2 FQDESV (reference sequence). The CDR3 spells CASSLAVAGDTQYF. The CDR3 nucleotides read TGTGCCAGCAGCTTAGCCGTAGCGGGAGATACGCAGTATTTT.

This clone occurred a few times. The rearrangement joins TRBV27 to TRBJ1-1; D remains ambiguous. The CDR3 totals 14 residues. V lost 8 bases and J lost 4, with 17 bases in between. Germline loops: CDR1 MNHEY, CDR2 SMNVEV (reference sequence). CDR3: CASAPLGSRTEAFF. CDR3 DNA sequence: TGTGCCAGCGCGCCGCTCGGCAGTCGCACTGAAGCTTTCTTT.

The V and J genes are TRBV18 and TRBJ1-2, with D perhaps TRBD1 (5 bases). CDR3 length equals 13 residues. From germline, CDR1 is KGHSH and CDR2 LQKENI. V shed 4 bases and J shed 4 bases, with 10 bases lying between them. For the CDR3, the DNA is TGTGCCAGCTCACGACCTGACAGCTATGGCTACACCTTC. Translation: CASSRPDSYGYTF.

This sequence joins TRBV19 and TRBJ1-1, with D tentatively TRBD1 (5 bases). Germline-derived CDR1 and CDR2 are LNHDA and SQIVND (reference sequence). The CDR3 length is 13 residues. V was cut by 4 bases and J by 6 bases, with 12 bases left in between. The CDR3 sequence: CASSTGKRSEAFF. The DNA of the CDR3 is TGTGCCAGTAGTACAGGGAAGAGATCTGAAGCTTTCTTT. Looking up the rest from reference TRBV19 and TRBJ1-1 gives the full variable domain: DGGITQSPKYLFRKEGQNVTLSCEQNLNHDAMYWYRQDPGQGLRLIYYSQIVNDFQKGDIAEGYSVSREKKESFPLTVTSAQKNPTAFYLCASSTGKRSEAFFGQGTRLTVV.

The rearrangement links TRBV13 to TRBJ2-1, with TRBD2 matching over 8 bases. Germline trimming cut 5 bases from V and 5 bases from J; bases unmatched to any gene: 8. This CDR3 comprises 15 residues. The V gene's germline CDR1 is PRHDT and CDR2 FYEKMQ (reference sequence). Here the CDR3 reads CASSTRGGRDNEQFF. The CDR3 bases are TGTGCCAGCAGCACCCGGGGGGGTCGAGACAATGAGCAGTTCTTC.

This clone appeared a single time. V is TRBV28 and J is TRBJ1-5; maybe TRBD1 (5 bases). The CDR3 spans 15 residues. Germline V CDR1 and CDR2: MDHEN, SYDVKM. V dropped 2 bases and J dropped 1 base, with 9 bases sitting between them. The CDR3 nucleotides are TGTGCCAGCAGTTTAGGGGGAGTGAGCAATCAGCCCCAGCATTTT. Translating gives CASSLGGVSNQPQHF.